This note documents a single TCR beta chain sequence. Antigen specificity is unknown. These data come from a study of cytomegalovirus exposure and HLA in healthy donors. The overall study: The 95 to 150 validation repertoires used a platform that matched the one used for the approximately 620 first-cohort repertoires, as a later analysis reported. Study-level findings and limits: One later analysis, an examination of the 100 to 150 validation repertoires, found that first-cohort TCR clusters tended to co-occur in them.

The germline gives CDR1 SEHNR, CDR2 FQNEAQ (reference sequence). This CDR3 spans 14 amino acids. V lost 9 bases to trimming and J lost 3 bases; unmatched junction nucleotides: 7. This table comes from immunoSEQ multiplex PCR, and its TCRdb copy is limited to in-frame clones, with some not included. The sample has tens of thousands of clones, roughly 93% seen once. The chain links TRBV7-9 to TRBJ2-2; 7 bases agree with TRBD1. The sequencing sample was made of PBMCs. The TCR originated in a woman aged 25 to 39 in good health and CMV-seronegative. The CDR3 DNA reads TGTGCCAGAGGGGGACAGTCGGACACCGGGGAGCTGTTTTTT. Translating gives CARGGQSDTGELFF.